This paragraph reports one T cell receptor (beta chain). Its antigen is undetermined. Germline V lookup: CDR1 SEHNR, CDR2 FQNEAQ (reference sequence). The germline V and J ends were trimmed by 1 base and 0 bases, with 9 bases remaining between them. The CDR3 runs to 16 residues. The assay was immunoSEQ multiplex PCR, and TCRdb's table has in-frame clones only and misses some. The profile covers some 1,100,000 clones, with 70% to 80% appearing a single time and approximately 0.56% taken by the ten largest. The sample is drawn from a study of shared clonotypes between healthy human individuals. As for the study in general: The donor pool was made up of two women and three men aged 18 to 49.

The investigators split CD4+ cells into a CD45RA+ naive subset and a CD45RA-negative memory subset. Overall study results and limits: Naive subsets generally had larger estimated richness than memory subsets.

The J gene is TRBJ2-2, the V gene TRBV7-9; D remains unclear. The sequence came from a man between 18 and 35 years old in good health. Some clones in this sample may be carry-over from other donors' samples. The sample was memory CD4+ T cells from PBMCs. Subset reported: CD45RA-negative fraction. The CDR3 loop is CASSLVLGPNTGELFF. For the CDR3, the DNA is TGTGCCAGCAGCTTAGTTCTGGGCCCGAACACCGGGGAGCTGTTTTTT.